These 22 T cell receptor beta chains were all obtained from the same sample, sequenced in a study of human T cells and chemical hapten exposure. As for time point: patch test 1, 2 weeks after DPC sensitization. Noted treatment: therapeutic diphenylcyclopropenone sensitization with weekly scalp DPC. MiXCR, applied by TCRdb to the RACE reads, yields one record per CDR3 protein. The table has about 57,000 distinct CDR3 sequences, 9.3% seen once. Sample: whole blood, taken in connection with sensitization to the hapten diphenylcyclopropenone (DPC). The receptor set was obtained from a woman in her forties with alopecia areata. Some clones in this sample may be carry-over from other donors' samples.

CDR3 region: CASSPTQYLAGDTQYF. CDR3 DNA sequence: TGTGCCAGCAGCCCAACACAGTACCTAGCGGGGGATACGCAGTATTTT. The chain links TRBV5-4 to TRBJ2-3; 9 bases align to TRBD2. CDR3 length equals 16 residues. The trim removed 4 bases at V and 6 bases at J, leaving 12 bases unmatched. The germline CDR1 and CDR2 sequences are SGHNT and YYREEE (reference sequence).

This clonotype was counted ten times or more. The chain is built from TRBV20-1 and TRBJ2-7; 9 bases are a match to TRBD1. V shed 4 bases and J 4 bases; nucleotides not matched to a gene: 8. Germline lookup yields CDR1 DFQATT and CDR2 SNEGSKA (reference sequence). The CDR3 extends over 14 amino acids. CDR3 in amino acids: CSAISPDRGYEQYF. As DNA, the CDR3 is TGCAGTGCTATCTCACCGGACAGGGGTTACGAGCAGTACTTC.

The table lists this clonotype with a few counts. The J gene is TRBJ2-7, the V gene TRBV27; D gene unclear. CDR1 is MNHEY and CDR2 is SMNVEV in the germline V gene (reference sequence). This CDR3 comprises 13 residues. The V gene lost 3 bases and the J gene lost 0 bases, with 6 bases spanning the gap. The CDR3 nucleotides read TGTGCCAGCAGTTTGCGTCGCTCCTACGAGCAGTACTTC. Translating gives CASSLRRSYEQYF.

The chain carries TRBV7-2 and TRBJ2-5; D uncertain. The V gene lost 3 bases and the J gene lost 1 base, with 12 bases spanning the gap. CDR1 and CDR2 (germline): SGHTA, FQGNSA. This CDR3 comprises 15 residues. The CDR3 DNA reads TGTGCCAGCAGCTTCCCCTCTCTCAGCCAAGAGACCCAGTACTTC. As protein: CASSFPSLSQETQYF.

This clonotype has a count of ten or more. The chain links TRBV5-1 to TRBJ2-3; no clear D gene. V lost 7 bases and J lost 2, with 17 bases in between. The CDR3 is 15 amino acids. Germline-derived CDR1 and CDR2 are SGHRS and YFSETQ. In DNA form, the CDR3 reads TGCGCCAGCTCCTCCGATGCGTTCCCCACAGATACGCAGTATTTT. It encodes CASSSDAFPTDTQYF.

This clonotype was seen many times. This chain links TRBV7-8 with TRBJ2-1, with TRBD2 matching 7 bases. J lost 0 bases, V lost 0 bases, and 5 bases had no gene match. CDR1 SGHVS and CDR2 FQNEAQ come from the germline V gene. The CDR3 covers 17 residues. DNA of the CDR3: TGTGCCAGCAGCTTAGCCGTGCGGGGGAGCTCCTACAATGAGCAGTTCTTC. Its protein is CASSLAVRGSSYNEQFF.

This clonotype has a count of ten or more. The genes are TRBV7-3 and TRBJ2-5, with D maybe TRBD2 (6 bases). V shed 1 base and J shed 0 bases, with 9 bases lying between them. The CDR3 loop spans 15 amino acids. Germline V gene lookup returns CDR1 SGHTA and CDR2 FQGTGA. The CDR3 bases are TGTGCCAGCAGCTTAAGCGGGAAGTACCAAGAGACCCAGTACTTC. Protein sequence: CASSLSGKYQETQYF.

The chain recombines TRBV18 with TRBJ1-1; no clear D. The germline V gene encodes CDR1 KGHSH and CDR2 LQKENI. The CDR3 runs 13 residues. The germline V and J ends were trimmed by 6 bases and 1 base, with 9 bases remaining between them. Here the CDR3 reads CASSPVGNTEAFF. Written as DNA, the CDR3 is TGTGCCAGCTCGCCCGTGGGGAACACTGAAGCTTTCTTT.

The chain couples TRBV28 to TRBJ2-7; TRBD1 agrees at 7 bases. J gave up 2 bases and V 3 bases, and 7 bases lay outside the gene matches. CDR1 MDHEN and CDR2 SYDVKM come from the germline V gene. There are 15 residues in the CDR3. The CDR3 here is CASSFPRDRAYEQYF. The CDR3 bases are TGTGCCAGCAGTTTCCCCCGGGACAGAGCCTACGAGCAGTACTTC. The entire variable domain, with the rest obtained from reference TRBV28 and TRBJ2-7, is as follows: DVKVTQSSRYLVKRTGEKVFLECVQDMDHENMFWYRQDPGLGLRLIYFSYDVKMKEKGDIPEGYSVSREKKERFSLILESASTNQTSMYLCASSFPRDRAYEQYFGPGTRLTVT.

This clonotype has at least ten counts. The chain links TRBV6-2 or TRBV6-3 to TRBJ1-5; D perhaps matches TRBD1 (6 bases). The CDR3 runs 13 residues. CDR1 is MNHEY, CDR2 SVGEGT, per germline. Trimming took 7 bases from V and 4 from J, leaving 11 bases between them. CDR3 DNA: TGTGCCAGCACCAACAGGGAAAATCAGCCCCAGCATTTT. Its protein product is CASTNRENQPQHF.

This clonotype came up many times. This sequence joins TRBV4-3 and TRBJ2-3; 8 bases match TRBD2. The V segment lost 0 bases and the J segment 3 bases; nucleotides outside the gene matches: 5. From germline, CDR1 is LGHNA and CDR2 YSLEER. This CDR3 comprises 16 residues. Here the CDR3 reads CASSQEPAGETDTQYF. CDR3 nucleotides: TGCGCCAGCAGCCAAGAACCAGCGGGAGAAACAGATACGCAGTATTTT.

In this sample, this clonotype turned up many times. The genes are TRBV19 and TRBJ1-2; D unresolved. Trimming stripped 5 bases from V and 8 bases from J, with 18 bases between. The CDR3 consists of 14 residues. CDR1 and CDR2 from the germline V gene are LNHDA and SQIVND (reference sequence). CDR3 DNA: TGTGCCAGTAGTCAAGGACGGACCCTTGGGGGCTACACCTTC. Amino acids: CASSQGRTLGGYTF.

The rearrangement uses TRBV28 and TRBJ2-1; D is unclear. The V end was cut by 8 bases, the J end by 2 bases, with 13 bases between. Germline lookup yields CDR1 MDHEN and CDR2 SYDVKM. The CDR3 consists of 14 residues. The CDR3 bases are TGTGCCAGCTCCAAAAGCCGGGCCTACAATGAGCAGTTCTTC. Its protein product is CASSKSRAYNEQFF.

This clonotype was picked up many times. The CDR3 region is CASSYKTGGRQPQHF. In DNA, the CDR3 is TGTGCCAGCAGTTACAAAACAGGGGGCCGTCAGCCCCAGCATTTT. This rearrangement joins TRBV6-5 to TRBJ1-5, with TRBD1 identical over 9 bases. CDR3 length equals 15 residues. Trimming at V came to 2 bases and at J to 6 bases, leaving 5 bases not matched to a gene. Germline V lookup: CDR1 MNHEY, CDR2 SVGAGI.

This clonotype has at least ten counts. The chain has TRBV7-9 and TRBJ2-2; D remains ambiguous. Germline V gives CDR1 SEHNR, CDR2 FQNEAQ (reference sequence). The CDR3 spans 14 residues. With 3 bases removed from V and 5 bases from J, the gap between germline ends came to 10 bases. The CDR3 loop reads CASSLLSVTGELFF. For the CDR3, the DNA is TGTGCCAGCAGCTTGCTTTCAGTGACCGGGGAGCTGTTTTTT.

This clonotype was seen only a few times. This chain links TRBV12-5 with TRBJ1-5; the D gene is possibly TRBD1 (5 bases). The ends were cut back, 7 bases at V and 0 bases at J, with 13 bases in the middle. CDR3 length: 15 amino acids. CDR1 and CDR2 (germline): LGHNT, FRNRAP. CDR3 amino acids: CASVEGINSNQPQHF. As DNA, the CDR3 is TGTGCTAGTGTCGAGGGGATCAATAGCAATCAGCCCCAGCATTTT.

This clonotype was found many times. This sequence joins TRBV2 and TRBJ1-1; the D is unclear. This CDR3 region has 14 residues. V dropped 4 bases and J dropped 4 bases, with 13 bases sitting between them. CDR1 is SNHLY and CDR2 is FYNNEI in the germline V gene. The CDR3 DNA sequence: TGTGCCAGCAGTGCTGTACCCCCCCCCACTGAAGCTTTCTTT. As protein: CASSAVPPPTEAFF.

This clonotype was seen a handful of times. The chain employs TRBV7-9 and TRBJ2-7, with D maybe TRBD1 (5 bases). The germline CDR1 and CDR2 sequences are SEHNR and FQNEAQ (reference sequence). CDR3 length: 12 amino acids. The V end was cut by 5 bases, the J end by 7 bases, with 12 bases between. DNA for the CDR3: TGTGCCAGCAGCGCAGGACACCAAGAGCAGTACTTC. Its translation: CASSAGHQEQYF.

V gene TRBV7-9 combines with J gene TRBJ1-1; 8 bases align to TRBD1. Germline V CDR1 and CDR2: SEHNR, FQNEAQ (reference sequence). The CDR3 consists of 14 residues. V dropped 8 bases and J dropped 4; count of bases not matched to a gene: 9. The CDR3 spells CASAHRDRTTEAFF. The CDR3 DNA sequence: TGTGCCAGCGCCCACCGGGACAGGACCACTGAAGCTTTCTTT.

CDR3 bases: TGTGCCAGCACTTTCTCTGGAAACACCATATATTTT. Protein sequence: CASTFSGNTIYF. V is TRBV12-3 or TRBV12-4 and J is TRBJ1-3; D remains ambiguous. The CDR3 loop spans 12 amino acids. Trimming pared 7 bases from V and 0 bases from J, leaving 4 bases between.

This clonotype was seen many times. The genes are TRBV4-3 and TRBJ2-3; maybe TRBD1 (5 bases). The CDR3 extends over 14 amino acids. The V and J ends lost 0 bases and 1 base respectively, with 5 bases between them. Germline values: CDR1 LGHNA, CDR2 YSLEER. CDR3 in DNA: TGCGCCAGCAGCCAAGACAGGGGCACAGATACGCAGTATTTT. This sequence encodes CASSQDRGTDTQYF.

This clonotype was counted ten times or more. The chain carries TRBV19 and TRBJ2-2; 8 nucleotides align to TRBD2. The CDR3 has 16 amino acids. Germline V gene lookup returns CDR1 LNHDA and CDR2 SQIVND (reference sequence). After removal of 4 bases from V and 6 bases from J, the junction contained 10 bases not matched to a gene. CDR3 amino acids: CASSTRGGEGPGELFF. The CDR3 DNA is TGTGCCAGTAGTACCCGGGGGGGCGAGGGTCCCGGGGAGCTGTTTTTT.